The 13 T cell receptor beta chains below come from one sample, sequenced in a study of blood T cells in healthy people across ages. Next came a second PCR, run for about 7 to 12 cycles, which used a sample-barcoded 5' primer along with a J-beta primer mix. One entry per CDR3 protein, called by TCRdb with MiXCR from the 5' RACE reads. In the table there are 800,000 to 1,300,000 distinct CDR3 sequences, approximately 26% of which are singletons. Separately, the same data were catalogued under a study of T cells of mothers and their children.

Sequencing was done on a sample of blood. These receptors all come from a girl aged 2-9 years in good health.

The CDR3 protein is CAINDRDRVGETQYF. CDR3 nucleotides: TGTGCCATCAATGACCGGGACAGGGTGGGTGAGACCCAGTACTTC. The chain links TRBV10-3 to TRBJ2-7; TRBD1 aligns across 9 bases. Gene TRBJ2-5 matches the end of the DNA better, so the J call may be wrong. The CDR3 covers 15 residues. Germline V gene lookup returns CDR1 ENHRY and CDR2 SYGVKD.

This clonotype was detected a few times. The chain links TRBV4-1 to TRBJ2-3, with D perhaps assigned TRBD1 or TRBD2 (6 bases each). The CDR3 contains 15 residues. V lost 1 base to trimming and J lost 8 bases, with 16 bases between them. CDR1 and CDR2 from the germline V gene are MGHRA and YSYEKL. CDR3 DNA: TGCGCCAGCAGCCAAGGAGACTTACAGGGAGGTACGCAGTATTTT. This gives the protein CASSQGDLQGGTQYF.

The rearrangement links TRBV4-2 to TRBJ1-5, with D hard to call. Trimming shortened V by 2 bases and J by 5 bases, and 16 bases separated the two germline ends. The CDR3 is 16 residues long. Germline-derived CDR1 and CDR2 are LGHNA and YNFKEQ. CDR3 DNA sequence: TGTGCCAGCAGCCAATGGTTAGAGGGTGGCGATCAGCCCCAGCATTTT. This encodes CASSQWLEGGDQPQHF.

In nucleotides, the CDR3 is TGTGCCAGCTCGTGGGCATCCCCAAACAATGAGCAGTTCTTC. This translates into CASSWASPNNEQFF. The V gene is TRBV18, the J gene TRBJ2-1; D remains unclear. Germline V gene lookup returns CDR1 KGHSH and CDR2 LQKENI. V dropped 6 bases and J dropped 5 bases, with 14 bases sitting between them. CDR3 size: 14 residues.

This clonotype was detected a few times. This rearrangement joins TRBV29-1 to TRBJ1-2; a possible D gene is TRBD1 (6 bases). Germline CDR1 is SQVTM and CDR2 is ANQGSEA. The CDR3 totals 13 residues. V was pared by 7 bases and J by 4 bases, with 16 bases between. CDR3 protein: CSGYIQGGYGYTF. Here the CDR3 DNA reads TGCAGCGGATATATACAGGGCGGCTATGGCTACACCTTC. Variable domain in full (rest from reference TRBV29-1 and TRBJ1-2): SAVISQKPSRDICQRGTSLTIQCQVDSQVTMMFWYRQQPGQSLTLIATANQGSEATYESGFVIDKFPISRPNLTFSTLTVSNMSPEDSSIYLCSGYIQGGYGYTFGSGTRLTVV.

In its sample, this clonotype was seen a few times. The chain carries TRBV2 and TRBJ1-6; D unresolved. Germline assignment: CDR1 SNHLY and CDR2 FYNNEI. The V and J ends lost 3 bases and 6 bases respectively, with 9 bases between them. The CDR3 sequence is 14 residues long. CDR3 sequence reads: CASSESYTNSPLHF. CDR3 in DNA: TGTGCCAGCAGTGAGTCCTATACTAATTCACCCCTCCACTTT.

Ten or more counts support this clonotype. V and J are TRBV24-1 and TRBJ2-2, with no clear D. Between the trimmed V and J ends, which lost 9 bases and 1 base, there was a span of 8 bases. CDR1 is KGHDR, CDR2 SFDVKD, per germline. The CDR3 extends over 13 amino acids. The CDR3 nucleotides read TGTGCCACCCATGACGGGAACACCGGGGAGCTGTTTTTT. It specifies CATHDGNTGELFF.

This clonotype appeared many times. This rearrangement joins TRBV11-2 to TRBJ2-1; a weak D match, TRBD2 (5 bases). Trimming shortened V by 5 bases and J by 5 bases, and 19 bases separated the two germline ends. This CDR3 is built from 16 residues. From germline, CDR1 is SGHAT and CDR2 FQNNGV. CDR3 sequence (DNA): TGTGCCAGCAGCCTGTTATTCGGGGAACCCAACAATGAGCAGTTCTTC. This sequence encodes CASSLLFGEPNNEQFF.

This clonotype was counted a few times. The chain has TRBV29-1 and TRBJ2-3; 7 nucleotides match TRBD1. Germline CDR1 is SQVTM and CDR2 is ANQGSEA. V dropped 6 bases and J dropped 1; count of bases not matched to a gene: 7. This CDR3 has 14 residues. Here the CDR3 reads CSVGDSLRTDTQYF. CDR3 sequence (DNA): TGCAGCGTGGGGGACAGCCTCCGCACAGATACGCAGTATTTT.

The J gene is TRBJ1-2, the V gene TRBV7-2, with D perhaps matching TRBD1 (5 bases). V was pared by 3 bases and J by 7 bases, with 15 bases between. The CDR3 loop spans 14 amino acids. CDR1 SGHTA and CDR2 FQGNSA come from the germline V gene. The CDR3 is CASSLTDSLAGYTF. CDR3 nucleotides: TGTGCCAGCAGCTTGACAGACTCTTTGGCTGGCTACACCTTC. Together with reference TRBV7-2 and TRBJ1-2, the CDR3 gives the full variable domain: GAGVSQSPSNKVTEKGKDVELRCDPISGHTALYWYRQSLGQGLEFLIYFQGNSAPDKSGLPSDRFSAERTGGSVSTLTIQRTQQEDSAVYLCASSLTDSLAGYTFGSGTRLTVV.

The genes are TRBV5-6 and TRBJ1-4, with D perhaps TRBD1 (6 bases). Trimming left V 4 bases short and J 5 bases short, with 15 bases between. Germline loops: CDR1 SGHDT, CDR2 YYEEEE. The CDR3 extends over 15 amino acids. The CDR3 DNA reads TGTGCCAGCAGCCTCCTAGCAGGGGCGAATGAAAAACTGTTTTTT. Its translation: CASSLLAGANEKLFF. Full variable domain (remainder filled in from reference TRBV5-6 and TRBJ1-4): DAGVTQSPTHLIKTRGQQVTLRCSPKSGHDTVSWYQQALGQGPQFIFQYYEEEERQRGNFPDRFSGHQFPNYSSELNVNALLLGDSALYLCASSLLAGANEKLFFGSGTQLSVL.

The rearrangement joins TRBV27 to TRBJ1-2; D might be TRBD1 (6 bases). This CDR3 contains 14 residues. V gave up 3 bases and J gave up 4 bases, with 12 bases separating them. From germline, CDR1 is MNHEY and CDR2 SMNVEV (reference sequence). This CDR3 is CASSFDRTVYGYTF. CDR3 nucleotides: TGTGCCAGCAGTTTCGACAGGACGGTCTATGGCTACACCTTC.

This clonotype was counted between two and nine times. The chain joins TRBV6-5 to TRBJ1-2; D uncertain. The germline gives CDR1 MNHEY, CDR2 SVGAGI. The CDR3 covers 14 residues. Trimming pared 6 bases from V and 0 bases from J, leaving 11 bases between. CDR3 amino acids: CASRIPGTNYGYTF. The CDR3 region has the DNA TGTGCCAGCAGAATTCCAGGAACTAACTATGGCTACACCTTC.